The TCR beta chain described here comes from a study of T cell changes during pregnancy in multiple sclerosis. Sequencing was performed with immunoSEQ multiplex PCR; in TCRdb, only in-frame clones are kept and a portion is missing. Among under 50,000 clones listed, 92% were seen once. The CDR3 runs 14 residues. Trimming left V 10 bases short and J 0 bases short, with 13 bases between. Germline V gives CDR1 SEHNR, CDR2 FQNEAQ (reference sequence). The source is a female donor with multiple sclerosis, enrolled in a pregnancy study. The sequencing here drew on CD4+ T cells from peripheral blood mononuclear cells, taken in the first trimester of pregnancy. V and J are TRBV7-9 and TRBJ1-3; D gene unclear. The CDR3 DNA sequence: TGTGCCACCGGAGGTCGACCCTCTGGAAACACCATATATTTT. Residues: CATGGRPSGNTIYF.